These 32 T cell receptor beta chains were sequenced from one sample in a study of STAT3 mutations in large granular lymphocyte leukemia (dated by TCRdb to 2018 to 2020). To prepare the library, the immunoSEQ multiplex PCR assay was applied. Sourced from immuneACCESS, this table was stored by TCRdb with only in-frame sequences that have V and J called. A share of the clones is absent; for the studies checked, an unresolved V gene accounts for under half, and the remainder has no known explanation. A total of some 28,000 clones appear in this sample, about 74% of them only once. The top ten constitute about 29% of the sample. Broad study findings and their caveats: Every T-LGLL patient showed at least one immunodominant TCRbeta clonotype, and about half showed multiple immunodominant subclonotypes.

For these TCRs, the target antigens are not known. Sequencing was carried out using peripheral blood mononuclear cells. The receptor set was obtained from a woman in her 50s with T-cell large granular lymphocyte leukemia. Some clones in this sample may be carry-over from other donors' samples. The age is the age at diagnosis.

The chain is built from TRBV18 and TRBJ1-1; the match to TRBD1 covers 7 bases. The CDR3 spans 12 residues. V was pared by 3 bases and J by 6 bases, with 1 base of the junction left unmatched. The V gene's germline CDR1 is KGHSH and CDR2 LQKENI. This chain's CDR3 is CASSPRGAEAFF. The CDR3, as DNA: TGTGCCAGCTCACCCAGGGGGGCTGAAGCTTTCTTT.

The chain has TRBV5-1 and TRBJ1-4, with a tentative D call TRBD1 (6 bases). This CDR3 comprises 14 residues. Germline lookup yields CDR1 SGHRS and CDR2 YFSETQ. With 4 bases removed from V and 8 bases from J, the gap between germline ends came to 15 bases. The CDR3 DNA is TGCGCCAGCAGCCCCTATCTAGGACAGGAAAAACTGTTTTTT. This codes for CASSPYLGQEKLFF.

This clone was seen just once. The chain employs TRBV7-4 and TRBJ2-7; D possibly uses TRBD1 or TRBD2 (5 bases each). CDR1 is SGHVT and CDR2 is SQSDAQ in the germline V gene. Trimming took 0 bases from V and 0 from J, leaving 12 bases between them. CDR3 length: 16 residues. For the CDR3, the DNA is TGTGCCAGCAGCTTAGCGCGTCCAGGGAGCTCCTACGAGCAGTACTTC. Translation gives CASSLARPGSSYEQYF. Drawing the rest from reference TRBV7-4 and TRBJ2-7, the complete variable domain is GAGVSQSPRYKVAKRGRDVALRCDSISGHVTLYWYRQTLGQGSEVLTYSQSDAQRDKSGRPSGRFSAERPERSVSTLKIQRTEQGDSAVYLCASSLARPGSSYEQYFGPGTRLTVT.

This sequence joins TRBV7-2 and TRBJ2-5; 9 nucleotides align to TRBD1. Germline V lookup: CDR1 SGHTA, CDR2 FQGNSA. V lost 6 bases to trimming and J lost 5 bases; unmatched junction nucleotides: 7. This CDR3 contains 14 residues. Here the CDR3 reads CASSPDRGYETQYF. CDR3 nucleotides: TGTGCCAGCAGTCCGGACAGGGGTTACGAGACCCAGTACTTC.

The V gene is TRBV15, the J gene TRBJ2-3; unclear D gene. The CDR3 extends over 16 amino acids. Germline CDR1 LNHNV, CDR2 YYDKDF (reference sequence). Between the trimmed V and J ends, which lost 0 bases and 1 base, there was a span of 11 bases. CDR3: CATSRERAGGTDTQYF. The CDR3 bases are TGTGCCACCAGCAGAGAACGGGCAGGCGGCACAGATACGCAGTATTTT. Using reference TRBV15 and TRBJ2-3 for the parts outside the CDR3, the full variable domain is DAMVIQNPRYQVTQFGKPVTLSCSQTLNHNVMYWYQQKSSQAPKLLFHYYDKDFNNEADTPDNFQSRRPNTSFCFLDIRSPGLGDTAMYLCATSRERAGGTDTQYFGPGTRLTVL.

The chain recombines TRBV7-9 with TRBJ2-2; 7 nucleotides line up with TRBD1. The CDR3 consists of 15 residues. Germline loops: CDR1 SEHNR, CDR2 FQNEAQ (reference sequence). V lost 5 bases to trimming and J lost 5 bases; unmatched junction nucleotides: 8. CDR3 sequence (DNA): TGTGCCAGCAGCGTAATGACAGGGTTAACCGGGGAGCTGTTTTTT. Its translation is CASSVMTGLTGELFF.

The chain is built from TRBV4-1 and TRBJ1-2; D call uncertain. Looked up from germline, CDR1 is MGHRA and CDR2 is YSYEKL. This CDR3 contains 15 residues. V lost 1 base and J lost 3, with 12 bases in between. In DNA form, the CDR3 reads TGCGCCAGCAGCCAAGGACTTTTCTCTGACTATGGCTACACCTTC. This encodes CASSQGLFSDYGYTF.

The V and J genes are TRBV5-5 and TRBJ2-7, with 8 bases fitting TRBD1. This CDR3 comprises 15 residues. The V gene end was trimmed by 5 bases and the J gene end by 0 bases; junction bases not matched to a gene: 7. CDR1 is SGHKS and CDR2 is YYEKEE in the germline V gene (reference sequence). This CDR3 reads CASSPGQVSSYEQYF. CDR3 DNA: TGTGCCAGCAGTCCGGGACAGGTGAGCTCCTACGAGCAGTACTTC.

The chain combines TRBV7-9 with TRBJ1-2; possible D gene TRBD1, 6 bases. This CDR3 has 15 amino acids. V was trimmed by 5 bases and J by 0 bases, leaving 13 bases between them. Germline V gene sequence: CDR1 SEHNR, CDR2 FQNEAQ (reference sequence). The CDR3 DNA is TGTGCCAGCAGCGCCCACAGGGAAGCTAACTATGGCTACACCTTC. Protein product: CASSAHREANYGYTF.

V usage is TRBV27 and J usage is TRBJ2-3, with a weak D call TRBD1 (6 bases). This CDR3 spans 15 amino acids. With 2 bases removed from V and 2 bases from J, the gap between germline ends came to 11 bases. Germline CDR1 and CDR2: MNHEY and SMNVEV (reference sequence). The chain's CDR3 is CASSLRTAITDTQYF. The CDR3 bases are TGTGCCAGCAGTTTAAGGACAGCTATCACAGATACGCAGTATTTT.

The chain recombines TRBV7-2 with TRBJ1-1; no reliable D call. Trimming cost V 6 bases and J 1 base, with 9 bases left between them. This CDR3 has 13 residues. The germline gives CDR1 SGHTA, CDR2 FQGNSA. The CDR3 region has the DNA TGTGCCAGCAGACGTAGCCCGAACACTGAAGCTTTCTTT. This encodes CASRRSPNTEAFF.

The chain's CDR3 is CASSLDRAKNIQYF. CDR3 DNA sequence: TGTGCCAGCAGCCTCGACAGGGCCAAAAACATTCAGTACTTC. The chain combines TRBV11-2 with TRBJ2-4; D may be TRBD1 (6 bases). Germline lookup yields CDR1 SGHAT and CDR2 FQNNGV. Trimming left V 5 bases short and J 1 base short, with 9 bases between. This CDR3 contains 14 residues.

This clone showed up just once. The CDR3 coding sequence is TGCGCCAGCAGCCCCGGGGACAGGGGGCTTAACACCGGGGAGCTGTTTTTT. This sequence encodes CASSPGDRGLNTGELFF. The J gene is TRBJ2-2, the V gene TRBV5-1; 12 nucleotides line up with TRBD1. CDR1 and CDR2 from the germline V gene are SGHRS and YFSETQ. With 4 bases clipped from V and 2 bases from J, the junction kept 6 bases outside the gene matches. The CDR3 covers 17 residues.

This chain links TRBV18 with TRBJ1-1; D ambiguous. V was shortened by 3 bases and J by 5 bases, with 13 bases between the two germline ends. Germline assignment: CDR1 KGHSH and CDR2 LQKENI. The CDR3 contains 14 residues. The CDR3 region is CASSPATVGTEAFF. DNA of the CDR3: TGTGCCAGCTCACCTGCAACCGTAGGGACTGAAGCTTTCTTT.

The chain recombines TRBV28 with TRBJ2-7, with 11 nucleotides matching TRBD2. The V and J ends lost 6 bases and 6 bases, in that order; junction bases with no gene match: 10. Looked up from germline, CDR1 is MDHEN and CDR2 is SYDVKM. The CDR3 sequence is 15 residues long. The CDR3 nucleotides are TGTGCCAGCAGGAGACTAGCGGGGCCGAGGGGCGAGCAGTACTTC. Protein product: CASRRLAGPRGEQYF.

This chain uses TRBV5-1 with TRBJ1-3; 12 bases line up with TRBD1. The J segment lost 4 bases and the V segment lost 4 bases, leaving 6 bases of the junction unmatched. Germline V gives CDR1 SGHRS, CDR2 YFSETQ. CDR3 length: 16 residues. The CDR3 DNA follows: TGCGCCAGCAGCGGGGGACAGGGGGCCTTCGGAAACACCATATATTTT. Protein sequence: CASSGGQGAFGNTIYF.

This chain uses TRBV5-1 with TRBJ2-2, with 10 bases fitting TRBD1. The junction had 3 bases not matched to a gene; V was cut back by 4 bases and J by 6 bases. CDR3 length: 14 amino acids. Germline values: CDR1 SGHRS, CDR2 YFSETQ. CDR3 nucleotide sequence: TGCGCCAGCAGCCTCGGACAGGGGGCCGGGGAGCTGTTTTTT. It codes for CASSLGQGAGELFF.

The rearrangement links TRBV7-9 to TRBJ2-1; 11 positions agree with TRBD2. The CDR3 is made up of 14 amino acids. V was pared by 7 bases and J by 9 bases, with 8 bases of the junction left unmatched. Germline lookup yields CDR1 SEHNR and CDR2 FQNEAQ (reference sequence). This CDR3 reads CASMASGRYGEQFF. CDR3 bases: TGTGCCAGCATGGCTAGCGGGAGGTATGGTGAGCAGTTCTTC.

V is TRBV5-6 and J is TRBJ2-2, with D perhaps TRBD2 (5 bases). Trimming removed 1 base from V and 0 bases from J, with 16 bases in between. The length of the CDR3 is 18 residues. Germline V lookup: CDR1 SGHDT, CDR2 YYEEEE. The CDR3 DNA reads as TGTGCCAGCAGCTTGCTCCGTGGAGGCGGCTCGAACACCGGGGAGCTGTTTTTT. Residues: CASSLLRGGGSNTGELFF.

This clone was observed a handful of times. The chain is built from TRBV6-5 and TRBJ1-2, with D unclear. V dropped 5 bases and J dropped 4 bases, with 11 bases sitting between them. The length of the CDR3 is 13 residues. Looked up from germline, CDR1 is MNHEY and CDR2 is SVGAGI. The CDR3 DNA sequence: TGTGCCAGCAGTAAGGGTAGACTCTATGGCTACACCTTC. It encodes CASSKGRLYGYTF.

This rearrangement joins TRBV2 to TRBJ2-7; TRBD1 matches 8 bases. Germline V gene data show CDR1 as SNHLY and CDR2 as FYNNEI. The CDR3 covers 14 residues. J lost 1 base, V lost 7 bases, and 6 bases had no gene match. The CDR3 DNA reads as TGTGCCAGCAAGGTCTACAGGGGGTCCTACGAGCAGTACTTC. Amino acids: CASKVYRGSYEQYF.

This clone appeared once. The chain carries TRBV4-3 and TRBJ1-2, with 8 bases aligning to TRBD1. CDR1 LGHNA and CDR2 YSLEER come from the germline V gene. V was pared by 5 bases and J by 5 bases, with 10 bases of the junction left unmatched. The CDR3 runs 15 residues. The CDR3 loop is CASSTYRGTFYGYTF. The CDR3 DNA is TGCGCCAGCAGCACCTACAGGGGGACCTTTTATGGCTACACCTTC.

The rearrangement links TRBV2 to TRBJ2-7; 14 bases are a match to TRBD2. The CDR3 totals 15 residues. Germline-derived CDR1 and CDR2 are SNHLY and FYNNEI. V gave up 5 bases and J gave up 5 bases; unmatched junction bases: 5. In DNA form, the CDR3 reads TGTGCCAGCAGTCCCCAGGGACTAGCGGGAGACGAGCAGTACTTC. Translation gives CASSPQGLAGDEQYF.

This clone is judged medium-sized. Other nucleotide sequences in the sample specify the same CDR3. The chain is built from TRBV18 and TRBJ1-2; TRBD1 is a possible D gene (6 bases). The CDR3 runs to 14 residues. V was pared by 4 bases and J by 2 bases, with 11 bases between. Germline V gene sequence: CDR1 KGHSH, CDR2 LQKENI. The CDR3 is CASSLGQRNYGYTF. The DNA of the CDR3 is TGTGCCAGCTCACTTGGACAGAGAAACTATGGCTACACCTTC.

The chain links TRBV7-8 to TRBJ2-2; D call uncertain. There are 14 residues in the CDR3. Trimming took 1 base from V and 8 from J, leaving 11 bases between them. The germline gives CDR1 SGHVS, CDR2 FQNEAQ. The CDR3 is CASSLVWLGGELFF. CDR3 sequence (DNA): TGTGCCAGCAGCTTAGTGTGGCTGGGAGGGGAGCTGTTTTTT. Combining the CDR3 with reference TRBV7-8 and TRBJ2-2 gives the whole variable domain GAGVSQSPRYKVAKRGQDVALRCDPISGHVSLFWYQQALGQGPEFLTYFQNEAQLDKSGLPSDRFFAERPEGSVSTLKIQRTQQEDSAVYLCASSLVWLGGELFFGEGSRLTVL.

The chain carries TRBV27 and TRBJ1-1; D unclear. This CDR3 has 13 amino acids. The germline V and J ends were trimmed by 3 bases and 8 bases, with 13 bases remaining between them. The germline CDR1 and CDR2 sequences are MNHEY and SMNVEV (reference sequence). The CDR3 spells CASSFSPKTEAFF. The CDR3, as DNA: TGTGCCAGCAGTTTCAGCCCCAAAACGGAAGCTTTCTTT.

Comments on this clone: This may be a read error: a much more frequent sequence differs by one nucleotide. The chain has TRBV6-1 and TRBJ2-2; D ambiguous. V was cut by 1 base and J by 3 bases, with 3 bases left in between. The CDR3 totals 13 residues. Germline V gene sequence: CDR1 MNHNS, CDR2 SASEGT. The CDR3 region is CASSEGYTGELFF. The DNA of the CDR3 is TGTGCCAGCAGTGAAGGCTACACCGGGGAGCTGTTTTTT.

CDR3 nucleotides: TGTGCCAGCAGATGGGACGGATGGTATGGCTACACCTTC. Amino acids: CASRWDGWYGYTF. The V gene is TRBV2, the J gene TRBJ1-2; possible D gene TRBD1, 5 bases. This CDR3 contains 13 residues. V was clipped by 6 bases and J by 5 bases, with 13 bases between them. Germline CDR1 and CDR2: SNHLY and FYNNEI.

This chain links TRBV5-1 with TRBJ2-1, with D unresolved. Trimming shortened V by 1 base and J by 0 bases, and 11 bases separated the two germline ends. CDR1 SGHRS and CDR2 YFSETQ come from the germline V gene. CDR3 size: 16 residues. DNA of the CDR3: TGCGCCAGCAGCTTGCCACAGATGAGCTCCTACAATGAGCAGTTCTTC. Translating it yields CASSLPQMSSYNEQFF.

V is TRBV29-1 and J is TRBJ2-4; D perhaps matches TRBD2 (6 bases). The CDR3 spans 15 residues. V lost 4 bases and J lost 7, with 20 bases in between. Germline V gene sequence: CDR1 SQVTM, CDR2 ANQGSEA. CDR3 nucleotides: TGCAGCGTTGTGTTCCGGAGCGGGTCCCCGAACATTCAGTACTTC. This codes for CSVVFRSGSPNIQYF.

The V call is TRBV25-1, the J call TRBJ2-1; D possibly corresponds to TRBD1 (5 bases). Germline V lookup: CDR1 MGHDK, CDR2 SYGVNS. The CDR3 runs to 12 residues. V lost 8 bases and J lost 5, with 10 bases in between. CDR3 sequence (DNA): TGTGCCAGCTGGACAAACAACAATGAGCAGTTCTTC. Translated: CASWTNNNEQFF.

The chain has TRBV18 and TRBJ2-1; no reliable D call. Germline loops: CDR1 KGHSH, CDR2 LQKENI. Trimming took off 5 bases at V and 8 bases at J, with 10 bases between the two ends. The length of the CDR3 is 12 residues. As DNA, the CDR3 is TGTGCCAGCTCAGTTTCCGTAGATGAGCAGTTCTTC. It yields the protein CASSVSVDEQFF.